This T cell receptor beta chain derives from a study of blood T cell repertoires in COVID-19. Study background: Sites across the United States, Italy and Spain contributed samples from acute and convalescent COVID-19.

Per the authors' pipeline: Nucleated cell counts were estimated from reference gene primer amplification. Only in-frame clones appear in the TCRdb table, and some are missing; sequencing was by immunoSEQ multiplex PCR. The V and J calls and the clone size are those of that table, but D and trimming were determined from the DNA. Of 150,000 to 250,000 clones listed, about four fifths are singletons. The CDR3 is 15 amino acids. The trim removed 3 bases at V and 5 bases at J, leaving 9 bases unmatched. Germline lookup yields CDR1 SGHDN and CDR2 FVKESK. The TCR sequence derives from a woman between 40 and 55 years old with COVID-19, enrolled during active disease. This chain links TRBV14 with TRBJ2-5; 7 nucleotides match TRBD1. Sequences were obtained from peripheral blood. This chain's CDR3 is CASSHLTGVGETQYF. In nucleotides, the CDR3 is TGTGCCAGCAGCCACCTCACAGGGGTTGGGGAGACCCAGTACTTC.